A selection of T cell receptor beta chains follows, all from one sample in a study of blood T cell repertoires in COVID-19. Repertoires were generated with immunoSEQ multiplex PCR, while TCRdb's copy carries only in-frame clones and drops some. Of more than 350,000 clones listed, about 87% were seen once; the top ten hold 8% to 13%. The sample comprised peripheral blood. Receptor source: a woman aged 25 to 39 with COVID-19, enrolled during active disease. The CDR3 runs from the conserved cysteine through the conserved F or W. A D gene is named only where the DNA matches it firmly. Some rows have no size entry. The others give once, few or many, or a class for an expanded clone.

CDR3 DNA	CDR3 protein	clone size	V gene	J gene	D gene
TGTGCCAGCAGCTTGGGTCGGGGTGAGCAGTTCTTC	CASSLGRGEQFF	-	TRBV5-6	TRBJ2-1	-
TGTGCCAGCAGTCGTACAGACGGCGGGTCCTACGAGCAGTACTTC	CASSRTDGGSYEQYF	once	TRBV5-5	TRBJ2-7	-
TGTGCCATCAGTTCGGGACTAGCGGGACAAGAGACCCAGTACTTC	CAISSGLAGQETQYF	-	TRBV10-3	TRBJ2-5	TRBD2
TGTGCCAGCAGCCCCGGACACTTGGCCCTACAGCCCCAGCATTTT	CASSPGHLALQPQHF	-	TRBV7-6	TRBJ1-5	-
TGTGCCAGCAGCCAAGGGACATCATCGCCCCAGCATTTT	CASSQGTSSPQHF	-	TRBV3-1/TRBV3-2	TRBJ1-5	-
TGTGCTAGTGGTTTGGGACAGGGGGTGAACACTGAAGCTTTCTTT	CASGLGQGVNTEAFF	-	TRBV12-5	TRBJ1-1	TRBD1
TGTGCCAGCAGCTTAGTACAAAACACTGAAGCTTTCTTT	CASSLVQNTEAFF	-	TRBV7-9	TRBJ1-1	-
TGCGCCAGCAGCCAAGATGGGGCAGAGCAGTACTTC	CASSQDGAEQYF	-	TRBV4-1	TRBJ2-7	-
TGTGCCAGCGGGGACTTTTTCGGGGAGCTGTTTTTT	CASGDFFGELFF	-	TRBV27	TRBJ2-2	-
TGTGCCAGCAATCAAGGGCGGGGGAAGCAGTTCTTC	CASNQGRGKQFF	-	TRBV12-3/TRBV12-4	TRBJ2-1	TRBD2
TGTGCCAGCAGCCCCGGGACAGCCTCGAACACTGAAGCTTTCTTT	CASSPGTASNTEAFF	-	TRBV11-2	TRBJ1-1	TRBD1
TGCAGCGGGTCGGGACAGGGGAATGAGCAGTTCTTC	CSGSGQGNEQFF	-	TRBV29-1	TRBJ2-1	TRBD1
TGTGCCATCAGTGAATCGGCCAGCGATGAAAAACTGTTTTTT	CAISESASDEKLFF	-	TRBV10-3	TRBJ1-4	-
TGCAGCGTTGAACCGATTTCCTCGGGTGAGCAGTTCTTC	CSVEPISSGEQFF	-	TRBV29-1	TRBJ2-1	-
TGTGCCAGCAGTTACTCGACAGGGGGTGGAAACACCATATATTTT	CASSYSTGGGNTIYF	-	TRBV6-6	TRBJ1-3	TRBD1
TGCGCCAGCAGCCAAGTACGGGGATACAATGAGCAGTTCTTC	CASSQVRGYNEQFF	many	TRBV4-3	TRBJ2-1	-
TGTGCCTGGAGTGCGGGGGGACACCGCGACTATGGCTACACCTTC	CAWSAGGHRDYGYTF	-	TRBV30	TRBJ1-2	-
TGTGCCAGCAGAGTGGACAGGAGGAGCAATCAGCCCCAGCATTTT	CASRVDRRSNQPQHF	-	TRBV6-5	TRBJ1-5	TRBD1
TGCGCCAGCAGCCAAGGGGGGGGTCTGGGGGCTTTCTTT	CASSQGGGLGAFF	-	TRBV4-1	TRBJ1-1	-
TGCGCCAGCAGCTTGAACGGCGGGTTAATGGGGGAGCTGTTTTTT	CASSLNGGLMGELFF	-	TRBV5-1	TRBJ2-2	-
TGTGCCAGCAGCGAACCGGGACAGAAGATCTACGAGCAGTACTTC	CASSEPGQKIYEQYF	-	TRBV7-9	TRBJ2-7	TRBD1
TGTGCCAGCAGTTATTTGGGACAGGTGAGCAATCAGCCCCAGCATTTT	CASSYLGQVSNQPQHF	-	TRBV6-2/TRBV6-3	TRBJ1-5	TRBD1
TGTGCCAGCATGAACGGACTAGCGGCCAACGAGCAGTACTTC	CASMNGLAANEQYF	-	TRBV2	TRBJ2-7	TRBD2